Detailed here is one T cell receptor (beta chain). The antigen is unknown. This CDR3 spans 17 amino acids. V lost 0 bases, J lost 2 bases, and 12 bases lay in between. CDR1 is SGHRS and CDR2 is YFSETQ in the germline V gene. The data were obtained in a study of cytomegalovirus exposure and HLA in healthy donors. General study findings and limits: The study labeled roughly 160 TCR beta chains cytomegalovirus-associated. Follow-up analysis seemed to connect common viral pathogens with several of the most significant clusters identified.

Healthy bone marrow donors supplied every sample. Both 60 Vbeta primers and 13 Jbeta primers went into the PCR. Produced via immunoSEQ multiplex PCR; TCRdb's table is partial and in-frame only. Of some 160,000 clones listed, 84% are singletons. The sample taken for sequencing was PBMCs. The chain combines TRBV5-1 with TRBJ2-6; D is perhaps TRBD1 (6 bases). The receptor was derived from a man younger than 35 in good health and CMV-seronegative. CDR3 amino acids: CASSLGQGRAGANVLTF. Here the CDR3 DNA reads TGCGCCAGCAGCTTGGGGCAGGGGAGAGCTGGGGCCAACGTCCTGACTTTC.